The 20 T cell receptor beta chains presented below share a single source sample, sequenced in a study of T cells after yellow fever vaccination. TCRdb redid the calling of the 5' RACE reads with MiXCR, one entry per CDR3 protein. The sample holds more than 120,000 distinct CDR3 sequences, about 7.7% seen once. This specimen was CD4+ T cells sorted from PBMCs, taken 5 days after the yellow fever booster vaccination. All receptors derive from a man aged 30 to 45 who received the YFV17D yellow fever vaccine.

This clonotype showed up many times. The chain combines TRBV6-2 or TRBV6-3 with TRBJ2-5; D gene uncertain. V lost 7 bases to trimming and J lost 5 bases, with 17 bases between them. CDR1 and CDR2 (germline): MNHEY, SVGEGT. This CDR3 region has 14 residues. The CDR3 region has the DNA TGTGCCAGCAACGGGCGATTCCCCGCGGAGACCCAGTACTTC. Translating gives CASNGRFPAETQYF.

This clonotype occurred many times. The genes are TRBV5-1 and TRBJ2-6; D gene ambiguous. V lost 0 bases and J lost 1, with 8 bases in between. This CDR3 has 16 residues. Germline CDR1 is SGHRS and CDR2 is YFSETQ. CDR3 in amino acids: CASSLELRSGANVLTF. The CDR3 DNA follows: TGCGCCAGCAGCTTGGAACTTAGATCTGGGGCCAACGTCCTGACTTTC.

This clonotype was seen many times. The chain links TRBV14 to TRBJ2-1; D may be TRBD1 (5 bases). This CDR3 contains 14 residues. CDR1 and CDR2 from the germline V gene are SGHDN and FVKESK. V gave up 4 bases and J gave up 8 bases, with 15 bases separating them. Here the CDR3 reads CASSPRALGDEQFF. The DNA of the CDR3 is TGTGCCAGCAGCCCACGAGCCTTAGGGGATGAGCAGTTCTTC.

V usage is TRBV7-6 and J usage is TRBJ2-7; 7 nucleotides match TRBD2. This CDR3 is built from 16 residues. Germline loops: CDR1 SGHVS, CDR2 FNYEAQ. With V trimmed by 8 bases and J by 5 bases, 18 bases remained unmatched. Here the CDR3 reads CASRLPPMRAGDEQYF. CDR3 in DNA: TGTGCCAGCCGCCTCCCTCCGATGCGGGCGGGGGACGAGCAGTACTTC.

This clonotype appeared a few times. The chain couples TRBV19 to TRBJ1-5; D unclear. Germline V CDR1 and CDR2: LNHDA, SQIVND (reference sequence). The ends were cut back, 3 bases at V and 5 bases at J, with 8 bases in the middle. The CDR3 runs 13 residues. The chain's CDR3 is CASSIERDQPQHF. The CDR3 DNA reads TGTGCCAGTAGTATTGAGCGTGATCAGCCCCAGCATTTT.

This clonotype showed up many times. Written as DNA, the CDR3 is TGCAGTGCCCTTCCTGTAGGGGCAACCTACGAGCAGTACTTC. As protein: CSALPVGATYEQYF. The chain combines TRBV20-1 with TRBJ2-7, with D possibly TRBD1 on 5 matching bases. This CDR3 comprises 14 residues. With 6 bases removed from V and 2 bases from J, the gap between germline ends came to 17 bases. Per germline, CDR1 DFQATT and CDR2 SNEGSKA (reference sequence).

In its sample, this clonotype was seen many times. The chain carries TRBV7-8 and TRBJ2-1, with 14 bases fitting TRBD2. Unmatched junction bases numbered 4, after V lost 5 bases and J lost 4 bases. This CDR3 spans 16 amino acids. Per the germline V gene, CDR1 is SGHVS and CDR2 is FQNEAQ. In nucleotides, the CDR3 is TGTGCCAGCAGCCGGACTAGCGGGAGGATATACAATGAGCAGTTCTTC. Protein: CASSRTSGRIYNEQFF.

In this sample, this clonotype turned up many times. The chain couples TRBV6-5 to TRBJ2-7; a possible D gene is TRBD2 (5 bases). The CDR3 totals 17 residues. Looked up from germline, CDR1 is MNHEY and CDR2 is SVGAGI. The V end lost 2 bases, the J end lost 3 bases, and 20 bases lay between the germline ends. The CDR3 protein is CASSYQSPPKRGYEQYF. As DNA, the CDR3 is TGTGCCAGCAGTTACCAATCTCCCCCCAAACGGGGCTACGAGCAGTACTTC.

This clonotype was seen at least ten times. The chain couples TRBV15 to TRBJ1-2, with unresolved D. The germline V gene encodes CDR1 LNHNV and CDR2 YYDKDF (reference sequence). V was cut by 3 bases and J by 2 bases, with 7 bases left in between. This CDR3 is 13 amino acids long. In DNA form, the CDR3 reads TGTGCCACCAGCAGGGACGGCAACTATGGCTACACCTTC. It specifies CATSRDGNYGYTF.

This clonotype was counted many times. CDR3 residues: CASSWGWGNSYEQYF. Here the CDR3 DNA reads TGTGCCAGCAGCTGGGGGTGGGGCAACTCCTACGAGCAGTACTTC. The chain employs TRBV7-2 and TRBJ2-7; either TRBD1 or TRBD2 may supply D (5 bases each). With 4 bases removed from V and 0 bases from J, the gap between germline ends came to 13 bases. Germline-derived CDR1 and CDR2 are SGHTA and FQGNSA. The CDR3 is 15 amino acids.

Ten or more counts support this clonotype. The chain recombines TRBV2 with TRBJ2-2; D not resolved. V shed 7 bases and J shed 6 bases, with 15 bases lying between them. Germline CDR1 SNHLY, CDR2 FYNNEI. This CDR3 has 14 residues. The CDR3 coding sequence is TGTGCCAGCACCCCCGACTTCACCTCCGGGGAGCTGTTTTTT. It specifies CASTPDFTSGELFF.

The rearrangement links TRBV5-1 to TRBJ1-1; 8 positions agree with TRBD1. The CDR3 contains 15 residues. Per the germline V gene, CDR1 is SGHRS and CDR2 is YFSETQ. V dropped 4 bases and J dropped 5; count of bases not matched to a gene: 10. CDR3 sequence: CASSPGGQGRTEAFF. For the CDR3, the DNA is TGCGCCAGCAGCCCAGGAGGACAGGGAAGGACTGAAGCTTTCTTT.

Turning to this clonotype: At one end, the junction sequence differs from germline, possibly due to a read error. This chain links TRBV7-3 with TRBJ2-6; D remains ambiguous. Germline lookup yields CDR1 SGHTA and CDR2 FQGTGA. This CDR3 comprises 15 residues. CDR3: CVSSLSHSGANVLTF. CDR3 DNA: TGTGTCAGCAGCTTATCCCACTCTGGGGCCAACGTCCTGACTTTC.

The sample holds many counts of this clonotype. The chain joins TRBV7-2 to TRBJ1-4; D gene unclear. The CDR3 contains 15 residues. Trimming removed 3 bases at V and 4 bases at J, with 12 bases between. CDR1 is SGHTA, CDR2 FQGNSA, per germline. The CDR3 nucleotides read TGTGCCAGCAGCTTGGCCCCCCCCGGTAATGAAAAACTGTTTTTT. Protein sequence: CASSLAPPGNEKLFF.

This clonotype was seen many times. The chain has TRBV23-1 and TRBJ2-4; D unclear. TRBV23-1 is sorted into the ORF group, with uncertain function. The CDR3 runs 14 residues. V was shortened by 2 bases and J by 2 bases, with 7 bases between the two germline ends. CDR3 residues: CASSQPGSKNIQYF. Written as DNA, the CDR3 is TGCGCCAGCAGTCAACCGGGTTCCAAAAACATTCAGTACTTC.

This clonotype was found many times. The rearrangement links TRBV7-2 to TRBJ2-5; tentative D call: TRBD2 (6 bases). V lost 1 base to trimming and J lost 7 bases, with 16 bases between them. CDR1 is SGHTA, CDR2 FQGNSA, per germline. The CDR3 has 15 amino acids. The CDR3: CASSLEVGRGATQYF. The CDR3, as DNA: TGTGCCAGCAGCTTAGAGGTCGGGAGAGGGGCGACCCAGTACTTC.

This clonotype occurred many times. The chain recombines TRBV30 with TRBJ2-3; D call uncertain. This CDR3 spans 12 amino acids. V lost 0 bases and J lost 9, with 10 bases in between. Looked up from germline, CDR1 is GTSNPN and CDR2 is SVGIG (reference sequence). The CDR3 region is CAWSVGFGTQYF. CDR3 sequence (DNA): TGTGCCTGGAGTGTAGGCTTCGGCACGCAGTATTTT.

This clonotype was counted ten times or more. The chain employs TRBV20-1 and TRBJ2-5, with D tentatively TRBD1 (6 bases). Germline CDR1 and CDR2: DFQATT and SNEGSKA (reference sequence). The CDR3 runs 12 residues. The V and J ends lost 6 bases and 1 base respectively, with 9 bases between them. The CDR3 coding sequence is TGCAGTGCGACAGGAACCCAAGAGACCCAGTACTTC. Its protein product is CSATGTQETQYF.

This clonotype was observed at least ten times. The chain is built from TRBV28 and TRBJ1-6; maybe TRBD1 (6 bases). V was clipped by 7 bases and J by 14 bases, with 18 bases between them. Germline-derived CDR1 and CDR2 are MDHEN and SYDVKM. This CDR3 comprises 13 residues. The CDR3 nucleotides are TGTGCCAGCACCCTCCCTCTGGGGACATCCCTCCACTTT. It specifies CASTLPLGTSLHF.

This clonotype was detected ten times or more. This sequence joins TRBV4-3 and TRBJ2-1; 9 bases agree with TRBD2. The CDR3 has 17 amino acids. Per the germline V gene, CDR1 is LGHNA and CDR2 is YSLEER. With V trimmed by 1 base and J by 0 bases, 4 bases remained unmatched. CDR3 bases: TGCGCCAGCAGCCAAGGCAAGACTAGCGGCTCCTACAATGAGCAGTTCTTC. This codes for CASSQGKTSGSYNEQFF.